Sequencing of this T cell receptor (beta chain) was carried out in a study of CD8+CD57+ T cells in acquired aplastic anemia. Turning to the study itself: Roughly 3.2 ug was the average amount of DNA from sorted CD4+ and CD8+ cells. Sequencing produced an average of about 11 million reads per healthy donor for CD4+ cells.

Study-wide results and caveats: Roughly 30 CD8+ CDR3 sequences occurred in both the patients and the controls. Patients and controls were not found to differ significantly in CD8+ Simpson's diversity.

Germline loops: CDR1 SGHTA, CDR2 FQGNSA. CDR3 length: 16 amino acids. The J segment lost 5 bases and the V segment lost 1 base, leaving 6 bases of the junction unmatched. TCR beta VDJ and CDR3 profiling used genomic DNA as template. TCRdb processed the reads anew with MiXCR; each CDR3 protein has one entry. The sample includes 130,000 or so distinct CDR3 sequences, around 41% of them seen just once. Concerning this clonotype: As yet, its antigen is unknown.

The TCR comes from a human donor in good health, serving as a control. The sequenced sample consisted of sorted CD4+, CD8+, or CD8+CD57+ T cells (not recorded which) from PBMCs. This chain links TRBV7-2 with TRBJ2-7; TRBD2 matches at 12 bases. This CDR3 reads CASSLVLAGGRNEQYF. As DNA, the CDR3 is TGTGCCAGCAGCTTAGTGCTAGCGGGAGGGCGAAACGAGCAGTACTTC. The entire variable domain, with the rest obtained from reference TRBV7-2 and TRBJ2-7, is as follows: GAGVSQSPSNKVTEKGKDVELRCDPISGHTALYWYRQSLGQGLEFLIYFQGNSAPDKSGLPSDRFSAERTGGSVSTLTIQRTQQEDSAVYLCASSLVLAGGRNEQYFGPGTRLTVT.